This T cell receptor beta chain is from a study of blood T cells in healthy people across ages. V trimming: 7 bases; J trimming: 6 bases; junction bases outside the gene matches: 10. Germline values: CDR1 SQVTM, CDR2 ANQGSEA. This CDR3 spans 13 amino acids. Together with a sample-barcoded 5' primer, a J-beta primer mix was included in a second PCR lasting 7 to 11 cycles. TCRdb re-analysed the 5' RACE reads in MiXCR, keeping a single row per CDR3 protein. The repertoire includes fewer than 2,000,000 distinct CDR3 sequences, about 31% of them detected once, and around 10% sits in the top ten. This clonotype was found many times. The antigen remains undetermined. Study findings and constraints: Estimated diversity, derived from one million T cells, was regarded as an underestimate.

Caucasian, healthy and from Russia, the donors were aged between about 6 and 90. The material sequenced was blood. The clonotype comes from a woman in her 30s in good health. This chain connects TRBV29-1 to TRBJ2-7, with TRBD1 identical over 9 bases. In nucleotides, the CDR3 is TGCAGCGGGGGGACAGGGAGTACAGCCGAGCAGTACTTC. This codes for CSGGTGSTAEQYF.